This TCR beta chain came from a study of neurological immune-mediated disorders. For the unsorted libraries, 2 million PBMCs stored at -80 C served as input. TCRdb itself ran the 5' RACE reads through MiXCR, one entry per CDR3 protein. The sample yields some 50,000 distinct CDR3 sequences, roughly 15% seen once. This clonotype was recorded many times. What it binds is not known. Findings and limits, study-wide: Falling below healthy controls, multiple sclerosis showed the least TCR clonal expansion, while HTLV-1-associated myelopathy showed the most. None of the CDR3 amino acid sequences in expanded clones turned up in more than one subject, which points to private repertoires in all groups.

V was clipped by 4 bases and J by 3 bases, with 14 bases between them. The CDR3 runs to 15 residues. Germline V gene sequence: CDR1 SGHRS, CDR2 YFSETQ. The receptor was derived from a man in his 60s in good health. The chain uses TRBV5-1 and TRBJ1-5, with D maybe TRBD1 (5 bases). The sequenced material came from PBMCs. The CDR3, as DNA: TGCGCCAGCAGCGTTCAGGGTGGGATCAATCAGCCCCAGCATTTT. This codes for CASSVQGGINQPQHF. Looking up the rest from reference TRBV5-1 and TRBJ1-5 gives the full variable domain: KAGVTQTPRYLIKTRGQQVTLSCSPISGHRSVSWYQQTPGQGLQFLFEYFSETQRNKGNFPGRFSGRQFSNSRSEMNVSTLELGDSALYLCASSVQGGINQPQHFGDGTRLSIL.